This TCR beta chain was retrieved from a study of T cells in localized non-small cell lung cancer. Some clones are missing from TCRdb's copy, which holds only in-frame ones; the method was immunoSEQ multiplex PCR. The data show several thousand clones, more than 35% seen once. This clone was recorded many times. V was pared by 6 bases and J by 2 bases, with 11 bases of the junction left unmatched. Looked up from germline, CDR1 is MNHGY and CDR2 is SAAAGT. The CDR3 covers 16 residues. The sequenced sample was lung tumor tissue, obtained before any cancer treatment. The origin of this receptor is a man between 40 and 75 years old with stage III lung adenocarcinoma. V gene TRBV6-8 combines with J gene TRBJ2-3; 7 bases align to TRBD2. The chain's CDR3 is CASSLLLARSTDTQYF. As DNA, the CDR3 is TGTGCCAGCAGCCTTCTACTAGCGAGATCCACAGATACGCAGTATTTT.